These T cell receptor beta chains were read from a single sample in a study of blood T cells in healthy people across ages. TCRdb processed the 5' RACE reads anew with MiXCR; each CDR3 protein has one entry. The sample lists about 930,000 distinct CDR3 sequences; about 29% were seen once. These data are also associated with another study on T cells of mothers and their children.

The specimen sequenced was blood. These receptors all come from a woman between 35 and 50 years old in good health. CDR3s include the opening cysteine and the closing phenylalanine or tryptophan. Each record gives: D gene, clone size, J gene, V gene, CDR3 DNA, CDR3 protein. D genes are given only for firm matches. A clone size is listed for some rows: how often the clone was seen (once, few, many), or a class if it is expanded.

d_gene: NA; abundance: many; j_gene: TRBJ2-3; v_gene: TRBV15; CDR3nt: TGTGCCACCAGCAGGAGGATCGGGGGCACAGATACGCAGTATTTT; CDR3aa: CATSRRIGGTDTQYF
d_gene: NA; abundance: few; j_gene: TRBJ2-7; v_gene: TRBV4-1; CDR3nt: TGCGCCGGCAGCCAAGATGATGACAAGCAGTACTTC; CDR3aa: CAGSQDDDKQYF
d_gene: NA; abundance: NA; j_gene: TRBJ1-1; v_gene: TRBV27; CDR3nt: TGTGCCAGCAGGCGGGCTGACAGGAGCAACACTGAAGCTTTCTTT; CDR3aa: CASRRADRSNTEAFF
d_gene: NA; abundance: NA; j_gene: TRBJ2-1; v_gene: TRBV20-1; CDR3nt: TGCAGGGCTAGACCTTTTGGGGGTGAGCAGTTCTTC; CDR3aa: CRARPFGGEQFF
d_gene: NA; abundance: many; j_gene: TRBJ1-2; v_gene: TRBV3-1; CDR3nt: TGTGCCAGCAGCCCACAGCTATCTCCTTGGACAGCTCACAATGGCTACACCTTC; CDR3aa: CASSPQLSPWTAHNGYTF
d_gene: TRBD1; abundance: NA; j_gene: TRBJ1-1; v_gene: TRBV20-1; CDR3nt: TGCAGTGCTAGAACGACAGGGCCCCGTTGGACTGAAGCTTTCTTT; CDR3aa: CSARTTGPRWTEAFF
d_gene: NA; abundance: few; j_gene: TRBJ1-1; v_gene: TRBV7-8; CDR3nt: TGTGCCAGCAGCTTAGTGGCGGGGGCGAACACTGAAGCTTTCTTT; CDR3aa: CASSLVAGANTEAFF
d_gene: TRBD1; abundance: few; j_gene: TRBJ1-1; v_gene: TRBV19; CDR3nt: TGTGCCAGTAGTGACGGACAGGGGTATGAAGCTTTCTTT; CDR3aa: CASSDGQGYEAFF
d_gene: NA; abundance: many; j_gene: TRBJ2-6; v_gene: TRBV5-1; CDR3nt: TGCGCCAGCAGCCCCCTAGAGGGCAGGGCCGGGGCCAACGTCCTGACTTTC; CDR3aa: CASSPLEGRAGANVLTF
d_gene: NA; abundance: few; j_gene: TRBJ2-5; v_gene: TRBV5-1; CDR3nt: TGCGCCAGCAGACCAACAGGGGAGGGGACCCAGTACTTC; CDR3aa: CASRPTGEGTQYF
d_gene: NA; abundance: NA; j_gene: TRBJ2-3; v_gene: TRBV7-8; CDR3nt: TGTGCCGGCAGCTCCCGGGACACCAATACGCAGTATTTT; CDR3aa: CAGSSRDTNTQYF
d_gene: NA; abundance: NA; j_gene: TRBJ1-5; v_gene: TRBV5-4; CDR3nt: TGTGCCAGCAGCTTGGGAGGGGACCCCAATCAGCCCCAGCATTTT; CDR3aa: CASSLGGDPNQPQHF
d_gene: TRBD1; abundance: many; j_gene: TRBJ2-7; v_gene: TRBV7-9; CDR3nt: TGTGCCAGCAGCTTAGTTGTCAGGGGGCGATCCTACGAGCAGTACTTC; CDR3aa: CASSLVVRGRSYEQYF
d_gene: TRBD1; abundance: NA; j_gene: TRBJ1-4; v_gene: TRBV24-1; CDR3nt: TGTGCCACCAGTGACCCAACAGCCCAACAGGGGGCGTCTGAAAAACTGTTTTTT; CDR3aa: CATSDPTAQQGASEKLFF
d_gene: NA; abundance: many; j_gene: TRBJ1-2; v_gene: TRBV4-3; CDR3nt: TGCGCCAGCAGCCAAGGGGGAGTACAGGGATCCTATGGCTACACCTTC; CDR3aa: CASSQGGVQGSYGYTF
d_gene: NA; abundance: many; j_gene: TRBJ2-5; v_gene: TRBV7-2; CDR3nt: TGTGCCAGCAGCTTAGAAGTAGAGGGGACCCAGTACTTC; CDR3aa: CASSLEVEGTQYF
d_gene: NA; abundance: many; j_gene: TRBJ1-2; v_gene: TRBV28; CDR3nt: TGTGCCAGCAGTTTTGCAGGGTTGTCTTTGGATGGCTACACCTTC; CDR3aa: CASSFAGLSLDGYTF
d_gene: NA; abundance: NA; j_gene: TRBJ2-3; v_gene: TRBV20-1; CDR3nt: TGCAGTGCTGGGGGGCAGGACCGAGGGACCACAGATACGCAGTATTTT; CDR3aa: CSAGGQDRGTTDTQYF
d_gene: TRBD1; abundance: few; j_gene: TRBJ1-5; v_gene: TRBV20-1; CDR3nt: TGCAGTGCTAGAGTCGGGACAGGGGAAGACAATCAGCCCCAGCATTTT; CDR3aa: CSARVGTGEDNQPQHF
d_gene: NA; abundance: many; j_gene: TRBJ2-7; v_gene: TRBV7-9; CDR3nt: TGTGCCAGCAGCTTCTTCCCGGGGGGCCACGAGCAGTACTTC; CDR3aa: CASSFFPGGHEQYF
d_gene: NA; abundance: NA; j_gene: TRBJ2-7; v_gene: TRBV7-2; CDR3nt: TGTGCCAGCAGCCCCGATGGGGCCTTTTCCAACGAGCAGTACTTC; CDR3aa: CASSPDGAFSNEQYF
d_gene: TRBD1; abundance: many; j_gene: TRBJ1-1; v_gene: TRBV20-1; CDR3nt: TGCAGTGCTAGTCGTCCGAGACAGGGGATTGCGAACACTGAAGCTTTCTTT; CDR3aa: CSASRPRQGIANTEAFF
d_gene: NA; abundance: few; j_gene: TRBJ2-3; v_gene: TRBV20-1; CDR3nt: TGCAGTGCTAGTTATCAGGGTACATTCACAGATACGCAGTATTTT; CDR3aa: CSASYQGTFTDTQYF
d_gene: NA; abundance: few; j_gene: TRBJ1-2; v_gene: TRBV6-2/TRBV6-3; CDR3nt: TGTGCCAGCAGCGCCGCGTTGGGGGTCGATGGCTACACCTTC; CDR3aa: CASSAALGVDGYTF
d_gene: NA; abundance: few; j_gene: TRBJ1-2; v_gene: TRBV20-1; CDR3nt: TGCAGTGCTAGGGATGACGGACTTAACTATGGCTACACCTTC; CDR3aa: CSARDDGLNYGYTF
d_gene: NA; abundance: many; j_gene: TRBJ2-3; v_gene: TRBV4-1; CDR3nt: TGCGCCAGCAGCCCGACTAAAGACACAGATACGCAGTATTTT; CDR3aa: CASSPTKDTDTQYF
d_gene: TRBD2; abundance: NA; j_gene: TRBJ2-7; v_gene: TRBV6-1; CDR3nt: TGTGCCAGCATCTCAGACGGGGGGGCCATCCGGGACGAGCAGTACTTC; CDR3aa: CASISDGGAIRDEQYF
d_gene: TRBD2; abundance: once; j_gene: TRBJ2-5; v_gene: TRBV6-5; CDR3nt: TGTGCCAGCAGTTACCAGGGACTAGCGGAGCAGTACTTC; CDR3aa: CASSYQGLAEQYF
d_gene: NA; abundance: few; j_gene: TRBJ2-1; v_gene: TRBV24-1; CDR3nt: TGTGCCACCAGTGATCTAGACAATGAGCAGTTCTTC; CDR3aa: CATSDLDNEQFF
d_gene: NA; abundance: NA; j_gene: TRBJ1-2; v_gene: TRBV7-2; CDR3nt: TGTGCCAGCAGCTTAGGACAGGTCTTCTATGGCTACACCTTC; CDR3aa: CASSLGQVFYGYTF
d_gene: TRBD1; abundance: NA; j_gene: TRBJ2-7; v_gene: TRBV30; CDR3nt: TGTGCCTGGAATGATCCGGGACAGGGCACCCACGAGCAGTACTTC; CDR3aa: CAWNDPGQGTHEQYF
d_gene: NA; abundance: many; j_gene: TRBJ1-2; v_gene: TRBV7-2; CDR3nt: TGTGCCAGCAGCCCGGACCTTGTAAACGGCTACACCTTC; CDR3aa: CASSPDLVNGYTF
d_gene: TRBD2; abundance: few; j_gene: TRBJ2-7; v_gene: TRBV20-1; CDR3nt: TGCAGTGCTAGAGATCGGGCGGGGGGGCCGAGGGAGCAGTACTTC; CDR3aa: CSARDRAGGPREQYF
d_gene: TRBD1; abundance: NA; j_gene: TRBJ2-3; v_gene: TRBV11-2; CDR3nt: TGTGCCAGCAGCTTTCGAGGCATCGGACAGGCAACAGATACGCAGTATTTT; CDR3aa: CASSFRGIGQATDTQYF
d_gene: NA; abundance: many; j_gene: TRBJ1-2; v_gene: TRBV6-6; CDR3nt: TGTGCCAGCAGTTCGACCTCACAGGCCTATGGCTACACCTTC; CDR3aa: CASSSTSQAYGYTF
d_gene: TRBD1; abundance: NA; j_gene: TRBJ2-7; v_gene: TRBV20-1; CDR3nt: TGCAGTGCTAGTGTCGGACAGGGGGTTCGCTACGAGCAGTACTTC; CDR3aa: CSASVGQGVRYEQYF
d_gene: NA; abundance: few; j_gene: TRBJ1-4; v_gene: TRBV20-1; CDR3nt: TGCAGTGCTAGGAGGGGGACGGATGAAAAACGGTTTTTT; CDR3aa: CSARRGTDEKRFF
d_gene: TRBD1; abundance: few; j_gene: TRBJ2-7; v_gene: TRBV6-6; CDR3nt: TGTGCCAGCAGTTACTCGAATAGGGGGCCCTACGAGCAGTACTTC; CDR3aa: CASSYSNRGPYEQYF
d_gene: TRBD1; abundance: once; j_gene: TRBJ2-3; v_gene: TRBV15; CDR3nt: TGTGCCACCAGCCGGGACAGGGGGCTCCAAGATACGCAGTATTTT; CDR3aa: CATSRDRGLQDTQYF
d_gene: NA; abundance: NA; j_gene: TRBJ2-4; v_gene: TRBV5-1; CDR3nt: TGCGCCAGCAGCCTAGGGGTTGGGGACATTCAGTACTTC; CDR3aa: CASSLGVGDIQYF
d_gene: NA; abundance: many; j_gene: TRBJ2-7; v_gene: TRBV28; CDR3nt: TGTGCCAGCAGTCCACGGTACGAGCAGTACTTC; CDR3aa: CASSPRYEQYF
d_gene: TRBD1; abundance: many; j_gene: TRBJ1-4; v_gene: TRBV20-1; CDR3nt: TGCAGTGCTAGAGATCCGGGGGACAGTGGGGAAAAACTGTTTTTT; CDR3aa: CSARDPGDSGEKLFF
d_gene: TRBD1; abundance: NA; j_gene: TRBJ2-1; v_gene: TRBV5-1; CDR3nt: TGCGCCAGCAGCTCGCCGCAGGGGACAGGAACGGGCAATGAGCAGTTCTTC; CDR3aa: CASSSPQGTGTGNEQFF